This T cell receptor (beta chain) was sequenced for a study of cytomegalovirus exposure and HLA in healthy donors. Study results and caveats: Reportedly, diagnosis of cytomegalovirus status by the classifier showed high specificity and sensitivity. The tendency of first-cohort TCR clusters to co-occur in the 120 validation repertoires was identified by a subsequent analysis.

Germline V gives CDR1 MRHNA, CDR2 SNTAGT. V gave up 4 bases and J gave up 5 bases; unmatched junction bases: 3. This CDR3 is 15 amino acids long. Assay: immunoSEQ multiplex PCR; the TCRdb copy retains only in-frame clones and omits some. Among roughly 59,000 clones listed, 92% were seen once. While the first cohort had 650 to 850 subjects, the donors belonged to the separate validation cohort of about 110 subjects. Points on this clone: Its cognate antigen is unknown.

The origin of this receptor is a man younger than 35 in good health and CMV-seropositive. The sequenced sample was PBMCs. The chain is built from TRBV6-4 and TRBJ2-1, with 12 bases identical to TRBD2. CDR3 region: CASSVTSGSHNEQFF. Written as DNA, the CDR3 is TGTGCCAGCAGTGTGACTAGCGGGAGCCACAATGAGCAGTTCTTC.